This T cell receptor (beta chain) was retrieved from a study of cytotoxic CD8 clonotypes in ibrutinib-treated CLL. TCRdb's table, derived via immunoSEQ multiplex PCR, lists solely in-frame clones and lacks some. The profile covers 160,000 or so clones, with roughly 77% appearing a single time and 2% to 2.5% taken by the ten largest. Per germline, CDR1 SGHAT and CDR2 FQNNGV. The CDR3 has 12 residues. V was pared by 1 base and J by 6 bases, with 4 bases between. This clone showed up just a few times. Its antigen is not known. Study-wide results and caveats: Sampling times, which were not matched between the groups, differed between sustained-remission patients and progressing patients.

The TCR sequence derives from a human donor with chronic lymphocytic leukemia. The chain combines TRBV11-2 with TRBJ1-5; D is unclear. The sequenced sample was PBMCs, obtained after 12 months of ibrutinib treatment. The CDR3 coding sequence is TGTGCCAGCAGCTTAGTTGGTCAGCCCCAGCATTTT. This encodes CASSLVGQPQHF. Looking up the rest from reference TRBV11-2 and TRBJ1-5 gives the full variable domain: EAGVAQSPRYKIIEKRQSVAFWCNPISGHATLYWYQQILGQGPKLLIQFQNNGVVDDSQLPKDRFSAERLKGVDSTLKIQPAKLEDSAVYLCASSLVGQPQHFGDGTRLSIL.